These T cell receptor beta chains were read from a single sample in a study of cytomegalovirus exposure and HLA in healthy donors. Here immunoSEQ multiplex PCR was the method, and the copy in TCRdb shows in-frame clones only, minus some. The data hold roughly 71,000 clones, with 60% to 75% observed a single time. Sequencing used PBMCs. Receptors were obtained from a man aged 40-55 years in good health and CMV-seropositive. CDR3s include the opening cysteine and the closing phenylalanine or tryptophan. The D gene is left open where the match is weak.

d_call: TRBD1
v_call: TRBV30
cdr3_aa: CAWERDRAHEQYF

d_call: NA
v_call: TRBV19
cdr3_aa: CASSGLTEAFF

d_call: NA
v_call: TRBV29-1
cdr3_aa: CSVEGGQVDYGYTF

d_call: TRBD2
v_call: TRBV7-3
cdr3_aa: CASSSRDYTDTQYF

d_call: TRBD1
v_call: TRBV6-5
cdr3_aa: CASSLGTGSYTF

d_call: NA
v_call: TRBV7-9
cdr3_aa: CASSLRSPRAQETQYF

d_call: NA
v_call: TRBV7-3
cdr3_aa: CASSSTAAGGYTF

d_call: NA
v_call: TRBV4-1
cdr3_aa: CASSQEDQWGTGELFF

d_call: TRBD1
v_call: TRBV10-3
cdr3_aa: CAISDGDRAYEQYF

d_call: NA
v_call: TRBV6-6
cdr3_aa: CASSYGARGSGYTF

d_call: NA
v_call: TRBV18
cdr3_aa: CASSPSGNSPGTDTQYF

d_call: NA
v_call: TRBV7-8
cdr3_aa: CASSQARGTEAFF

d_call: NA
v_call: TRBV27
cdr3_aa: CASSPGVNSPLHF

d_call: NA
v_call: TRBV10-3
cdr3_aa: CAISENPRVGELFF

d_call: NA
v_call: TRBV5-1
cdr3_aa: CASSLGAANTEAFF

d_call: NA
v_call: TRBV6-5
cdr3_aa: CASSWTVTGELFF

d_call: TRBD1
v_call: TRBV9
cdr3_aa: CASSSGTGDYEQYF

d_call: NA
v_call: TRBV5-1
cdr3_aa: CASRMAGAQETQYF

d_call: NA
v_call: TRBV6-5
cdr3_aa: CASSYSRGWNSPLHF

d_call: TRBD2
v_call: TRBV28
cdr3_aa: CASGTSGGAPPHNEQFF

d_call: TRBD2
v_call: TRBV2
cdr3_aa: CASRGTSGGAPGELFF

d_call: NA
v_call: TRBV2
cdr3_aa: CASIEGYLTEAFF

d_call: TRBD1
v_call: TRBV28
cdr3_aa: CASRTGTETGELFF

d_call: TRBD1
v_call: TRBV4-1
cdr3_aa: CASSPDRGVTEAFF

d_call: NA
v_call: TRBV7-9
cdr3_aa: CASSLVESRQGTQYF

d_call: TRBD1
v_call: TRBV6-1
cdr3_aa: CASRRTGDQPQHF

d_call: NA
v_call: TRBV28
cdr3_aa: CASSIRQLNYGYTF

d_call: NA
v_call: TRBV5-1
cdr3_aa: CASRGKSQSNQPQHF

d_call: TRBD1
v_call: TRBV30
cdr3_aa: CAWSGHRGVGVDEQYF

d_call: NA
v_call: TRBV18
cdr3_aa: CASSPVDAATEAFF

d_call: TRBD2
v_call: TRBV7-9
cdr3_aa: CASSLTGGINIQYF

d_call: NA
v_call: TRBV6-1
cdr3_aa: CAIGQQETQYF

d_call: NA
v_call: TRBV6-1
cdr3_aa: CASSEGAGVRGYTF

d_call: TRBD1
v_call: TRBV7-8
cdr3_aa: CASSRDSSYEQYF

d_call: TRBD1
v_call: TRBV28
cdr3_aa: CASSPGQGAGEAFF

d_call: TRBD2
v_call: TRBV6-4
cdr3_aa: CASSESSGSKETQYF

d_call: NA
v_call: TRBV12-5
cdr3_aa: CASGLLQGYTQYF

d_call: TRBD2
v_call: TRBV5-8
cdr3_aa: CASSLAIAGGPVETQYF

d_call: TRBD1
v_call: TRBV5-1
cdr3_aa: CASSQGGSDEQFF

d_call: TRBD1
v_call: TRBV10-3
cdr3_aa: CAIRPGQGGQYF

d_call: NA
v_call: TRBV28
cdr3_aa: CASSPSRYEQYF